What follows are 4 T cell receptor beta chains derived from one specimen sequenced in a study of PD-L1 blockade in urothelial cancer. Assay used: immunoSEQ multiplex PCR; TCRdb lists only in-frame clones, some missing. The sample consists of 90,000 to 100,000 clones, 90% of them appearing once. Noted time point: pretreatment peripheral blood. This material consisted of PBMCs, taken around atezolizumab (anti-PD-L1) treatment. These receptors all come from a man aged 55 to 70 with urothelial cancer.

The CDR3 bases are TGTGCCAGCAGCGTAGACGGTCGACTAGCGGGAGACAATGAGCAGTTCTTC. Translating gives CASSVDGRLAGDNEQFF. The V and J genes are TRBV9 and TRBJ2-1; 12 bases line up with TRBD2. This CDR3 comprises 17 residues. The V segment lost 0 bases and the J segment 5 bases; nucleotides outside the gene matches: 6. Germline values: CDR1 SGDLS, CDR2 YYNGEE.

This rearrangement joins TRBV10-2 to TRBJ1-4, with 9 bases fitting TRBD1. Trimming at V came to 10 bases and at J to 0 bases, leaving 3 bases not matched to a gene. This CDR3 has 14 residues. Looked up from germline, CDR1 is WSHSY and CDR2 is SAAADI. The CDR3 DNA is TGCGCCATCAGACAGGGGGCAACTAATGAAAAACTGTTTTTT. Encoded protein: CAIRQGATNEKLFF.

The J gene is TRBJ2-4, the V gene TRBV4-2, with TRBD1 identical over 7 bases. Germline V lookup: CDR1 LGHNA, CDR2 YNFKEQ. V lost 4 bases and J lost 6; bases outside the gene matches: 12. The CDR3 contains 16 residues. CDR3 coding DNA: TGTGCCAGCAGCCTAAATCCGGGACAGACACTAAACATTCAGTACTTC. Translation gives CASSLNPGQTLNIQYF.

The chain has TRBV7-3 and TRBJ2-7; D ambiguous. V was pared by 1 base and J by 6 bases, with 13 bases between. CDR3 length: 14 residues. CDR1 and CDR2 (germline): SGHTA, FQGTGA. The CDR3 protein is CASSLMRPILEQYF. The CDR3 DNA reads as TGTGCCAGCAGCTTAATGCGGCCAATCCTCGAGCAGTACTTC.